This T cell receptor beta chain came from a study of response to subunit inactivated influenza vaccine. To note about this clonotype: Its antigen is as yet unknown.

Whole-study results and caveats: New T cells are recruited in small numbers by each seasonal influenza vaccination, according to the authors' suggestion.

TCRdb used MiXCR to reprocess the RT-PCR reads, holding one entry per CDR3 protein. This sample yields hundreds of thousands of distinct CDR3 sequences, of which 15% to 19% are seen a single time; approximately 10% belongs to the top ten. There are 15 residues in the CDR3. Germline V CDR1 and CDR2: DFQATT, SNEGSKA (reference sequence). V dropped 4 bases and J dropped 0; count of bases not matched to a gene: 5. The TCR sequence derives from a man aged 45-60 years who received an inactivated influenza vaccine. Sequenced here: PBMCs from blood, sampled 11 to 12 days after vaccination. The chain has TRBV20-1 and TRBJ2-3; 9 bases map to TRBD1. CDR3 protein: CSATRDRDSTDTQYF. The DNA of the CDR3 is TGCAGTGCTACGCGGGACAGGGACAGCACAGATACGCAGTATTTT.